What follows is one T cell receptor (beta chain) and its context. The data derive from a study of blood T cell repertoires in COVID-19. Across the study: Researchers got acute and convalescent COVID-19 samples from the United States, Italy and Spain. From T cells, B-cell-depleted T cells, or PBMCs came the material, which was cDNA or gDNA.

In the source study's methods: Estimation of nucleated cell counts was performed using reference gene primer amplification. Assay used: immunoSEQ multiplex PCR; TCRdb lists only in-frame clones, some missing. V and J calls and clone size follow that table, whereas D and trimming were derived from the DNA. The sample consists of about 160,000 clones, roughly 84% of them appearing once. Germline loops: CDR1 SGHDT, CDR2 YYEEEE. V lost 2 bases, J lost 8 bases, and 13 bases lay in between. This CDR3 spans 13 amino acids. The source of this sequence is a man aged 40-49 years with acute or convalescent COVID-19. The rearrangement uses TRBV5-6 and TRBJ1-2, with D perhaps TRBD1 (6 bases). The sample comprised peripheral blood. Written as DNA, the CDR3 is TGTGCCAGCAGCTTTGGACAGCTACGGGGCTACACCTTC. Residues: CASSFGQLRGYTF.